One sample yielded the 25 T cell receptor beta chains listed below, sequenced in a study of OX40 agonist ivuxolimab in advanced cancers. The data were produced by immunoSEQ multiplex PCR, yet TCRdb's version contains in-frame clones alone and is incomplete. The table has just over 40,000 clones, approximately 89% seen once. The sample was CD4+ or CD8+ T cells sorted from blood, taken in a trial of the OX40 agonist ivuxolimab. These receptors were obtained from an adult with an advanced solid tumor such as melanoma, head and neck, liver or kidney cancer.

The chain is built from TRBV9 and TRBJ2-3, with D maybe TRBD2 (5 bases). There are 15 residues in the CDR3. Looked up from germline, CDR1 is SGDLS and CDR2 is YYNGEE. Trimming took 0 bases from V and 1 from J, leaving 9 bases between them. In DNA form, the CDR3 reads TGTGCCAGCAGCGTAGAGGGAGCGGGCACAGATACGCAGTATTTT. Encoded protein: CASSVEGAGTDTQYF.

The chain couples TRBV28 to TRBJ2-1, with D perhaps TRBD1 or TRBD2 (5 bases each). The CDR3 consists of 13 residues. V lost 4 bases and J lost 10, with 14 bases in between. In germline, CDR1 is MDHEN, CDR2 SYDVKM. The CDR3 sequence: CASSWLASGEQFF. The CDR3 DNA is TGTGCCAGCAGTTGGCTAGCTTCAGGGGAGCAGTTCTTC.

V and J are TRBV6-5 and TRBJ2-7; no reliable D call. The CDR3 is 13 residues long. The germline gives CDR1 MNHEY, CDR2 SVGAGI. Trimming left V 5 bases short and J 3 bases short, with 11 bases between. The CDR3 loop reads CASSDGVDYEQYF. For the CDR3, the DNA is TGTGCCAGCAGTGATGGGGTTGACTACGAGCAGTACTTC.

The chain links TRBV11-3 to TRBJ2-5; D possibly corresponds to TRBD1 (6 bases). This CDR3 region has 15 residues. Germline lookup yields CDR1 SGHNT and CDR2 YENEEA. The V end lost 3 bases, the J end lost 1 base, and 12 bases lay between the germline ends. The chain's CDR3 is CASSFSTGFQETQYF. As DNA, the CDR3 is TGTGCCAGCAGCTTCTCAACAGGGTTCCAAGAGACCCAGTACTTC.

V usage is TRBV7-9 and J usage is TRBJ2-7, with D tentatively TRBD2 (6 bases). CDR1 is SEHNR, CDR2 FQNEAQ, per germline (reference sequence). With 1 base removed from V and 2 bases from J, the gap between germline ends came to 12 bases. This CDR3 is 15 amino acids long. The CDR3, as DNA: TGTGCCAGCAGCTTAGGGGCGGGAAGTGCCTACGAGCAGTACTTC. It is translated as CASSLGAGSAYEQYF.

The chain has TRBV30 and TRBJ2-1, with 8 bases matching TRBD2. Trimming at V came to 7 bases and at J to 7 bases, leaving 9 bases not matched to a gene. In germline, CDR1 is GTSNPN, CDR2 SVGIG (reference sequence). The CDR3 loop spans 13 amino acids. The CDR3 loop is CAFYRSGRNEQFF. DNA of the CDR3: TGTGCCTTCTACCGGAGCGGGAGAAATGAGCAGTTCTTC.

The rearrangement joins TRBV12-5 to TRBJ2-1; 10 nucleotides match TRBD2. Germline V CDR1 and CDR2: LGHNT, FRNRAP. The length of the CDR3 is 15 residues. Trimming removed 5 bases from V and 8 bases from J; junction bases left unmatched: 9. The CDR3 loop is CASGPAGGPRDEQFF. In DNA, the CDR3 is TGTGCTAGTGGTCCAGCGGGAGGGCCTAGGGATGAGCAGTTCTTC.

In its sample, this clone was seen once. V usage is TRBV7-2 and J usage is TRBJ2-7; 8 nucleotides agree with TRBD2. Germline CDR1 is SGHTA and CDR2 is FQGNSA. CDR3 length: 14 residues. Trimming cost V 1 base and J 7 bases; bases outside gene matches: 6. CDR3 sequence: CASSLEPTGGEQYF. CDR3 sequence (DNA): TGTGCCAGCAGCTTAGAGCCAACGGGGGGGGAGCAGTACTTC.

The gene calls are TRBV5-1 and TRBJ2-3, with TRBD1 matching over 8 bases. J was trimmed by 0 bases and V by 3 bases; bases with no gene match: 9. The CDR3 consists of 17 residues. CDR1 and CDR2 (germline): SGHRS, YFSETQ. The CDR3 sequence is CASSSQGAQTSTDTQYF. DNA for the CDR3: TGCGCCAGCAGCTCCCAGGGGGCTCAGACGAGCACAGATACGCAGTATTTT.

The rearrangement links TRBV11-2 to TRBJ2-3, with D maybe TRBD1 (5 bases). The V gene lost 0 bases and the J gene lost 4 bases, with 14 bases spanning the gap. This CDR3 is 16 amino acids long. CDR1 is SGHAT, CDR2 FQNNGV, per germline. DNA of the CDR3: TGTGCCAGCAGCTTAGATCTCCAGGGATGGGCAGATACGCAGTATTTT. Its protein is CASSLDLQGWADTQYF.

The chain joins TRBV10-1 to TRBJ2-3, with D possibly being TRBD2 (5 bases). Between the trimmed V and J ends, which lost 4 bases and 0 bases, there was a span of 11 bases. The CDR3 has 15 residues. Per germline, CDR1 WNHNN and CDR2 SYGVQD (reference sequence). The CDR3 is CASSGSAESTDTQYF. The DNA of the CDR3 is TGCGCCAGCAGTGGGTCAGCGGAGAGCACAGATACGCAGTATTTT.

The V call is TRBV4-2, the J call TRBJ2-2, with a possible D match to TRBD1 (5 bases). The V and J ends lost 0 bases and 6 bases respectively, with 11 bases between them. The CDR3 consists of 15 residues. The V gene's germline CDR1 is LGHNA and CDR2 YNFKEQ. The CDR3 region has the DNA TGTGCCAGCAGCCAAGATGAGAAGGGGTCCGGGGAGCTGTTTTTT. Protein sequence: CASSQDEKGSGELFF.

The CDR3 protein is CASSRSDRGEQYF. The CDR3 coding sequence is TGCGCCAGCAGCCGCTCAGACAGGGGCGAGCAGTACTTC. The chain couples TRBV4-1 to TRBJ2-7; TRBD1 matches at 8 bases. CDR1 MGHRA and CDR2 YSYEKL come from the germline V gene. This CDR3 is 13 amino acids long. V dropped 4 bases and J dropped 6; count of bases not matched to a gene: 5.

The chain joins TRBV27 to TRBJ2-1, with D possibly matching TRBD2 (6 bases). Trimming took 1 base from V and 8 from J, leaving 15 bases between them. The CDR3 runs 15 residues. Germline lookup yields CDR1 MNHEY and CDR2 SMNVEV (reference sequence). CDR3 DNA sequence: TGTGCCAGCAGTTTATTGAGCAGTACGGGGGATGAGCAGTTCTTC. This encodes CASSLLSSTGDEQFF.

This clone came up a few times. The chain links TRBV7-9 to TRBJ1-2; no reliable D call. Per germline, CDR1 SEHNR and CDR2 FQNEAQ (reference sequence). The CDR3 covers 12 residues. The ends were cut back, 5 bases at V and 8 bases at J, with 12 bases in the middle. The CDR3, as DNA: TGTGCCAGCAGCCGCTACGATTGGGGCTACACCTTC. Translation gives CASSRYDWGYTF. The full variable domain, its missing parts supplied by reference TRBV7-9 and TRBJ1-2, is DTGVSQNPRHKITKRGQNVTFRCDPISEHNRLYWYRQTLGQGPEFLTYFQNEAQLEKSRLLSDRFSAERPKGSFSTLEIQRTEQGDSAMYLCASSRYDWGYTFGSGTRLTVV.

The rearrangement links TRBV19 to TRBJ2-1; 9 positions match TRBD2. CDR1 LNHDA and CDR2 SQIVND come from the germline V gene (reference sequence). J was trimmed by 7 bases and V by 8 bases; bases with no gene match: 6. This CDR3 contains 13 residues. The DNA of the CDR3 is TGTGCCAGTGGACTAGCGATGAATAATGAGCAGTTCTTC. It is translated as CASGLAMNNEQFF.

The CDR3: CSVPLGLAGGLFDYNEQFF. The CDR3 coding sequence is TGCAGCGTACCCCTGGGACTAGCGGGAGGGCTATTCGATTACAATGAGCAGTTCTTC. This chain links TRBV29-1 with TRBJ2-1, with 16 nucleotides matching TRBD2. Germline CDR1 SQVTM, CDR2 ANQGSEA. The CDR3 has 19 amino acids. The V segment lost 6 bases and the J segment 4 bases; nucleotides outside the gene matches: 15.

This clone was found once. The gene calls are TRBV6-1 and TRBJ1-2; possibly TRBD1 for D (6 bases). The germline V and J ends were trimmed by 9 bases and 4 bases, with 9 bases remaining between them. CDR1 and CDR2 (germline): MNHNS, SASEGT. The CDR3 has 11 residues. CDR3 amino acids: CASWTAYGYTF. The DNA of the CDR3 is TGTGCCAGTTGGACAGCCTATGGCTACACCTTC.

This rearrangement joins TRBV14 to TRBJ1-2; 10 nucleotides match TRBD1. Germline CDR1 is SGHDN and CDR2 is FVKESK. With 4 bases clipped from V and 4 bases from J, the junction kept 3 bases outside the gene matches. The CDR3 runs 14 residues. The CDR3 DNA reads TGTGCCAGCAGCCGGGACAGGGGTCCCTATGGCTACACCTTC. Protein sequence: CASSRDRGPYGYTF.

The rearrangement links TRBV7-9 to TRBJ2-7; 12 positions match TRBD2. The CDR3 totals 16 residues. V was clipped by 7 bases and J by 4 bases; unmatched bases: 11. Germline CDR1 is SEHNR and CDR2 is FQNEAQ (reference sequence). CDR3 nucleotide sequence: TGTGCCAGCACCTCCGGACTAGCGGGGCCTACATACGAGCAGTACTTC. It specifies CASTSGLAGPTYEQYF.

CDR3 in DNA: TGTGCCAGTAGACTTAGGGACAGTGGGATGGGTTCGGGGGCCAACGTCCTGACTTTC. The encoded protein is CASRLRDSGMGSGANVLTF. This sequence joins TRBV19 and TRBJ2-6; 7 nucleotides match TRBD1. Trimming took 6 bases from V and 4 from J; bases not matched to a gene: 18. CDR1 and CDR2 from the germline V gene are LNHDA and SQIVND (reference sequence). This CDR3 contains 19 residues.

This chain uses TRBV5-4 with TRBJ2-3; D remains unclear. The V gene's germline CDR1 is SGHNT and CDR2 YYREEE (reference sequence). V lost 1 base to trimming and J lost 0 bases, with 9 bases between them. This CDR3 region has 15 residues. The CDR3 reads CASSLPLSSTDTQYF. CDR3 in DNA: TGTGCCAGCAGCTTGCCCCTATCTAGCACAGATACGCAGTATTTT.

This clone occurred a few times. The V call is TRBV4-1, the J call TRBJ2-3; D may match TRBD1 or TRBD2 (5 bases each). The CDR3 length is 16 residues. The germline gives CDR1 MGHRA, CDR2 YSYEKL. V shed 0 bases and J shed 5 bases, with 15 bases lying between them. CDR3 DNA: TGCGCCAGCAGCCAAGATGAGCAGGGCGCGGGAGATACGCAGTATTTT. Translating it yields CASSQDEQGAGDTQYF.

V is TRBV11-3 and J is TRBJ2-1; D perhaps matches TRBD2 (5 bases). Deletions cut 8 bases from V and 7 bases from J, with 18 bases between. CDR3 length: 14 residues. From germline, CDR1 is SGHNT and CDR2 YENEEA. CDR3 loop: CASLQRGRTNEQFF. CDR3 DNA: TGTGCCAGCTTACAGAGAGGGAGAACGAATGAGCAGTTCTTC.

This CDR3 reads CASTQYGNTEAFF. CDR3 sequence (DNA): TGTGCCAGCACCCAATACGGGAACACTGAAGCTTTCTTT. The chain joins TRBV11-2 to TRBJ1-1; no clear D. Germline V lookup: CDR1 SGHAT, CDR2 FQNNGV. V lost 7 bases to trimming and J lost 1 base, with 10 bases between them. The CDR3 spans 13 residues.